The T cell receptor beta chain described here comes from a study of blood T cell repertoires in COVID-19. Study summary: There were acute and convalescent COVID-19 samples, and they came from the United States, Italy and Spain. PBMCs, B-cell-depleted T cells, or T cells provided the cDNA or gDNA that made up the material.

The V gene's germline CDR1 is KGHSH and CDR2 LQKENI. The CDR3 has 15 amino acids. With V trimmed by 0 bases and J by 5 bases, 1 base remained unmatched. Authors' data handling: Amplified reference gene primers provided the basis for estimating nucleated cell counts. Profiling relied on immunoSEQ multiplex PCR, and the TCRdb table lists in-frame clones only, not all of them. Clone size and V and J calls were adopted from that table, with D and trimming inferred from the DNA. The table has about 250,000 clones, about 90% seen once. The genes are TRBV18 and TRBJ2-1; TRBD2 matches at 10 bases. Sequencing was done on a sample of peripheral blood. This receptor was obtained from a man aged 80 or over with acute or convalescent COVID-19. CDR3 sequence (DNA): TGTGCCAGCTCACCACCCCTAGCGGGAGACAATGAGCAGTTCTTC. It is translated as CASSPPLAGDNEQFF.